These 28 T cell receptor beta chains were sequenced from one sample in a study of OX40 agonist ivuxolimab in advanced cancers. This table comes from immunoSEQ multiplex PCR, and its TCRdb copy is limited to in-frame clones, with some not included. This sample has approximately 40,000 clones, with approximately 80% found just once. The input for sequencing was CD4+ or CD8+ T cells sorted from blood, taken in a trial of the OX40 agonist ivuxolimab. These receptors were collected from an adult with an advanced solid tumor such as melanoma, head and neck, liver or kidney cancer.

This chain uses TRBV27 with TRBJ1-3; D is perhaps TRBD1 (5 bases). Germline V lookup: CDR1 MNHEY, CDR2 SMNVEV (reference sequence). Trimming left V 6 bases short and J 3 bases short, with 18 bases between. The CDR3 is 16 residues long. The CDR3 loop is CASRGPSYKNGNTIYF. The CDR3 DNA reads TGTGCCAGCAGGGGACCCTCCTATAAGAATGGAAACACCATATATTTT.

Turning to this clone: At one end the junction does not follow the germline gene, possibly because of a read error. This chain links TRBV19 with TRBJ1-5; D remains unclear. Germline V gene sequence: CDR1 LNHDA, CDR2 SQIVND (reference sequence). The CDR3 has 15 amino acids. CDR3 nucleotide sequence: TGTGCCAGTAGTATCTCTCCATATGGCAACCAGCCCCAGCATTTT. The encoded protein is CASSISPYGNQPQHF. Full variable domain (remainder filled in from reference TRBV19 and TRBJ1-5): DGGITQSPKYLFRKEGQNVTLSCEQNLNHDAMYWYRQDPGQGLRLIYYSQIVNDFQKGDIAEGYSVSREKKESFPLTVTSAQKNPTAFYLCASSISPYGNQPQHFGDGTRLSIL.

The chain joins TRBV2 to TRBJ1-5; tentatively, D is TRBD1 (6 bases). The CDR3 is made up of 15 amino acids. Between the trimmed V and J ends, which lost 1 base and 5 bases, there was a span of 12 bases. CDR1 is SNHLY, CDR2 FYNNEI, per germline. CDR3 sequence: CASSEDEGEYQPQHF. For the CDR3, the DNA is TGTGCCAGCAGTGAAGATGAGGGGGAGTATCAGCCCCAGCATTTT.

The count of this clone is one. The V call is TRBV6-1, the J call TRBJ2-2; 9 positions agree with TRBD2. J lost 1 base, V lost 4 bases, and 4 bases had no gene match. The CDR3 has 16 residues. CDR1 is MNHNS and CDR2 is SASEGT in the germline V gene. The CDR3 is CASSAQTSGNTGELFF. In nucleotides, the CDR3 is TGTGCCAGCAGTGCCCAGACTAGCGGGAACACCGGGGAGCTGTTTTTT.

The V and J genes are TRBV7-8 and TRBJ2-5; D uncertain. The end of the DNA is better explained by TRBJ2-7, so the J call may be wrong. This CDR3 region has 13 residues. Germline values: CDR1 SGHVS, CDR2 FQNEAQ. The CDR3 DNA is TGTGCCAGCAGCTTAAGTCGGACCTACGAGCAGTACTTC. Protein sequence: CASSLSRTYEQYF.

The CDR3 DNA is TGTGCCAGTAGTATAGTAGGTTCTCGGAACAGGGTGTCGCGCGGCTACACCTTC. Translation: CASSIVGSRNRVSRGYTF. This chain joins TRBV19 and TRBJ1-2; tentative D call: TRBD1 (6 bases). Germline CDR1 and CDR2: LNHDA and SQIVND (reference sequence). The V end lost 1 base, the J end lost 8 bases, and 26 bases lay between the germline ends. The CDR3 has 18 residues.

The rearrangement links TRBV6-5 to TRBJ2-3; 8 bases are shared with TRBD2. Trimming at V came to 2 bases and at J to 2 bases, leaving 6 bases not matched to a gene. Germline V gene data show CDR1 as MNHEY and CDR2 as SVGAGI. The CDR3 length is 16 residues. The CDR3 DNA sequence: TGTGCCAGCAGTTACGGGGTAGCGGGGTTCACAGATACGCAGTATTTT. It encodes CASSYGVAGFTDTQYF.

This clone has just a few counts. Written as DNA, the CDR3 is TGTGCCAGCTCTTCCGACGGGGACTATGGCTACACCTTC. Translated, it gives CASSSDGDYGYTF. The chain is built from TRBV18 and TRBJ1-2; D is unresolved. CDR1 and CDR2 (germline): KGHSH, LQKENI. Trimming took off 6 bases at V and 3 bases at J, with 11 bases between the two ends. This CDR3 is built from 13 residues.

The V gene is TRBV6-5, the J gene TRBJ2-7; D possibly corresponds to TRBD2 (6 bases). This CDR3 has 15 residues. V was trimmed by 0 bases and J by 7 bases, leaving 16 bases between them. Germline V CDR1 and CDR2: MNHEY, SVGAGI. The CDR3 nucleotides read TGTGCCAGCAGTTACTCGATTACGGGGGAACGGGAGCAGTACTTC. It yields the protein CASSYSITGEREQYF.

The chain is built from TRBV5-1 and TRBJ1-1, with D unclear. This CDR3 has 13 residues. Germline CDR1 is SGHRS and CDR2 is YFSETQ. Trimming took off 0 bases at V and 5 bases at J, with 8 bases between the two ends. The CDR3 sequence is CASSLGESTEAFF. CDR3 in DNA: TGCGCCAGCAGCTTGGGGGAAAGTACTGAAGCTTTCTTT.

The gene calls are TRBV7-9 and TRBJ2-7, with D possibly being TRBD2 (5 bases). Germline V gene data show CDR1 as SEHNR and CDR2 as FQNEAQ (reference sequence). With 5 bases removed from V and 6 bases from J, the gap between germline ends came to 17 bases. The CDR3 runs 14 residues. CDR3 protein: CASSPALEVREQYF. The CDR3, as DNA: TGTGCCAGCAGCCCCGCCCTGGAGGTTCGCGAGCAGTACTTC.

The V gene is TRBV7-8, the J gene TRBJ1-2; possible D gene TRBD1, 5 bases. The germline V gene has CDR1 SGHVS and CDR2 FQNEAQ. With 3 bases removed from V and 0 bases from J, the gap between germline ends came to 8 bases. The CDR3 is 14 residues long. The DNA for the CDR3 is TGTGCCAGCAGCTTCACGGGGGCTAACTATGGCTACACCTTC. This encodes CASSFTGANYGYTF.

This chain uses TRBV18 with TRBJ1-1; unclear D gene. Trimming pared 8 bases from V and 0 bases from J, leaving 7 bases between. This CDR3 is built from 12 residues. Germline V gives CDR1 KGHSH, CDR2 LQKENI. The DNA of the CDR3 is TGTGCCAGCCTCGAGGTGAACACTGAAGCTTTCTTT. As protein: CASLEVNTEAFF.

This clone was detected only once. This chain's CDR3 is CASSFDRVPQETQYF. The CDR3 DNA is TGTGCCAGCAGCTTCGACAGGGTACCACAAGAGACCCAGTACTTC. This sequence joins TRBV7-9 and TRBJ2-5; 7 nucleotides line up with TRBD1. Trimming cost V 3 bases and J 2 bases; bases outside gene matches: 6. Germline values: CDR1 SEHNR, CDR2 FQNEAQ (reference sequence). The CDR3 covers 15 residues. Based on the CDR3 plus reference TRBV7-9 and TRBJ2-5, the full variable domain is DTGVSQNPRHKITKRGQNVTFRCDPISEHNRLYWYRQTLGQGPEFLTYFQNEAQLEKSRLLSDRFSAERPKGSFSTLEIQRTEQGDSAMYLCASSFDRVPQETQYFGPGTRLLVL.

The chain has TRBV4-1 and TRBJ2-7; the D gene is possibly TRBD2 (6 bases). Germline V gene lookup returns CDR1 MGHRA and CDR2 YSYEKL. The germline V and J ends were trimmed by 1 base and 4 bases, with 17 bases remaining between them. The CDR3 totals 16 residues. Here the CDR3 reads CASSQARGGMGYEQYF. The CDR3 nucleotides read TGCGCCAGCAGCCAAGCCCGGGGCGGGATGGGGTACGAGCAGTACTTC.

The chain carries TRBV6-1 and TRBJ2-4; possibly TRBD2 for D (6 bases). Germline V gene lookup returns CDR1 MNHNS and CDR2 SASEGT. With 10 bases removed from V and 11 bases from J, the gap between germline ends came to 18 bases. This CDR3 is 12 amino acids long. CDR3 in DNA: TGTGCCACAACGACAAACGAGCGGGTTCAGTACTTC. This codes for CATTTNERVQYF.

The chain uses TRBV10-1 and TRBJ2-1, with TRBD1 identical over 7 bases. Germline lookup yields CDR1 WNHNN and CDR2 SYGVQD (reference sequence). This CDR3 comprises 17 residues. V lost 2 bases and J lost 9; bases outside the gene matches: 16. In DNA, the CDR3 is TGCGCCAGCAGTGAGACCCTTCCTAGGGGGCGTGACGGTGAGCAGTTCTTC. Translated: CASSETLPRGRDGEQFF.

The gene calls are TRBV7-6 and TRBJ2-5; 8 positions agree with TRBD2. The CDR3 consists of 14 residues. J was trimmed by 4 bases and V by 5 bases; bases with no gene match: 6. The V gene's germline CDR1 is SGHVS and CDR2 FNYEAQ. The CDR3 DNA reads as TGTGCCAGCAGCCGAGGGGGACTAGGAGAGACCCAGTACTTC. This sequence encodes CASSRGGLGETQYF. Full variable domain (rest looked up from reference TRBV7-6 and TRBJ2-5): GAGVSQSPRYKVTKRGQDVALRCDPISGHVSLYWYRQALGQGPEFLTYFNYEAQQDKSGLPNDRFSAERPEGSISTLTIQRTEQRDSAMYRCASSRGGLGETQYFGPGTRLLVL.

Within the sample, this clone is medium-sized (0.01 to 0.1%). The same CDR3 can be traced to other DNA sequences in this sample. The rearrangement joins TRBV11-2 to TRBJ2-7; D is unclear. CDR1 is SGHAT and CDR2 is FQNNGV in the germline V gene. CDR3 length equals 13 residues. V was trimmed by 1 base and J by 3 bases, leaving 7 bases between them. The CDR3 loop reads CASSLGQNYEQYF. The CDR3 DNA reads as TGTGCCAGCAGCTTAGGGCAGAACTACGAGCAGTACTTC.

The chain joins TRBV11-3 to TRBJ2-2, with D possibly being TRBD1 or TRBD2 (5 bases each). Per the germline V gene, CDR1 is SGHNT and CDR2 is YENEEA. This CDR3 spans 16 amino acids. With 5 bases removed from V and 3 bases from J, the gap between germline ends came to 16 bases. The CDR3 DNA reads TGTGCCAGCAGCCCCTACTGGGGGTCGGACACCGGGGAGCTGTTTTTT. This encodes CASSPYWGSDTGELFF.

The chain combines TRBV5-5 with TRBJ1-2; 9 nucleotides agree with TRBD1. The CDR3 is 16 residues long. The trim removed 4 bases at V and 0 bases at J, leaving 7 bases unmatched. In germline, CDR1 is SGHKS, CDR2 YYEKEE (reference sequence). CDR3 sequence: CASSLGQGSSNYGYTF. CDR3 nucleotides: TGTGCCAGCAGCCTGGGACAGGGCAGTTCTAACTATGGCTACACCTTC. The variable domain in full, completed from reference TRBV5-5 and TRBJ1-2, reads DAGVTQSPTHLIKTRGQQVTLRCSPISGHKSVSWYQQVLGQGPQFIFQYYEKEERGRGNFPDRFSARQFPNYSSELNVNALLLGDSALYLCASSLGQGSSNYGYTFGSGTRLTVV.

This chain links TRBV29-1 with TRBJ2-1, with D possibly TRBD1 on 7 matching bases. The CDR3 contains 15 residues. Germline loops: CDR1 SQVTM, CDR2 ANQGSEA. V was clipped by 4 bases and J by 0 bases, with 13 bases between them. CDR3 bases: TGCAGCGTTGGAGCAGGGGGAGGCTCCTACAATGAGCAGTTCTTC. Amino acids: CSVGAGGGSYNEQFF.

The chain has TRBV16 and TRBJ1-2; no clear D gene. This CDR3 has 14 amino acids. Looked up from germline, CDR1 is KGHSY and CDR2 is FQNENV. V lost 0 bases and J lost 0, with 5 bases in between. CDR3 residues: CASSQSLSNYGYTF. CDR3 nucleotide sequence: TGTGCCAGCAGCCAATCGCTGTCTAACTATGGCTACACCTTC.

Relative to its sample, this clone is medium-sized. The rearrangement joins TRBV7-2 to TRBJ2-7, with D maybe TRBD2 (6 bases). The CDR3 is made up of 13 amino acids. V gave up 6 bases and J gave up 4 bases, with 13 bases separating them. The germline gives CDR1 SGHTA, CDR2 FQGNSA. The CDR3 DNA follows: TGTGCCAGCAGGCGACGGGAGTTATACGAGCAGTACTTC. Protein product: CASRRRELYEQYF.

The chain couples TRBV7-9 to TRBJ1-2, with D possibly TRBD1 on 5 matching bases. Between the trimmed V and J ends, which lost 4 bases and 8 bases, there was a span of 17 bases. Germline V gene sequence: CDR1 SEHNR, CDR2 FQNEAQ (reference sequence). The CDR3 spans 14 residues. In nucleotides, the CDR3 is TGTGCCAGCAGCTCGCGGGACGTTTTGGGGGGCTACACCTTC. Translated, it gives CASSSRDVLGGYTF.

This clone was found once. At the DNA level, this CDR3 is encoded by other sequences in the same sample as well. V gene TRBV6-1 combines with J gene TRBJ2-7; the D call may be TRBD1 or TRBD2 (5 bases each). The V end was cut by 0 bases, the J end by 2 bases, with 11 bases between. The CDR3 consists of 15 residues. The V gene's germline CDR1 is MNHNS and CDR2 SASEGT. CDR3 sequence (DNA): TGTGCCAGCAGTGAAGCGGGGGACGGACCCTACGAGCAGTACTTC. This codes for CASSEAGDGPYEQYF.

The CDR3 bases are TGTGCCAGCTCACCGTGGGACAGGGCCCCTTACGAGCAGTACTTC. Translating gives CASSPWDRAPYEQYF. This chain links TRBV18 with TRBJ2-7, with 9 bases fitting TRBD1. Germline V gene data show CDR1 as KGHSH and CDR2 as LQKENI. CDR3 length equals 15 residues. The junction had 7 bases not matched to a gene; V was cut back by 3 bases and J by 4 bases.

This clone was detected a few times. The chain employs TRBV7-8 and TRBJ2-7; a possible D gene is TRBD1 (6 bases). Germline CDR1 SGHVS, CDR2 FQNEAQ. CDR3 length: 16 residues. Trimming pared 8 bases from V and 2 bases from J, leaving 22 bases between. Here the CDR3 reads CASYKTSGARTYEQYF. The CDR3 DNA reads TGTGCCAGCTATAAGACGTCAGGGGCAAGGACCTACGAGCAGTACTTC. Variable domain in full (rest from reference TRBV7-8 and TRBJ2-7): GAGVSQSPRYKVAKRGQDVALRCDPISGHVSLFWYQQALGQGPEFLTYFQNEAQLDKSGLPSDRFFAERPEGSVSTLKIQRTQQEDSAVYLCASYKTSGARTYEQYFGPGTRLTVT.